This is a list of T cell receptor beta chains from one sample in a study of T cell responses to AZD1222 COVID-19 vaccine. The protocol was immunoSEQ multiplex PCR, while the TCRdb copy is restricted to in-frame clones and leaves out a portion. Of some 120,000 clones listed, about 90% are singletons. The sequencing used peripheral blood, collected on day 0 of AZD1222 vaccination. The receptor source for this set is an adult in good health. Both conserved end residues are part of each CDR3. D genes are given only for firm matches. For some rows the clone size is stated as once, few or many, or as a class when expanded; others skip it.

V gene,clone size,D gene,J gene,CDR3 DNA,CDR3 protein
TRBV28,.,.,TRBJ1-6,TGTGCCAGCAGTTCCCAGGGAGCCTATAATTCACCCCTCCACTTT,CASSSQGAYNSPLHF
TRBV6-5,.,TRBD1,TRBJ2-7,TGTGCCAGCAGTTACTCGACTGGGACAGCATCCTACGAGCAGTACTTC,CASSYSTGTASYEQYF
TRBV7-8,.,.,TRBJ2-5,TGTGCCAGCAGCTTAGATGAGACCCAGTACTTC,CASSLDETQYF
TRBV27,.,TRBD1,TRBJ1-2,TGTGCCAGCAGTTTTTCCCCGGACAGGGTGGGCTATGGCTACACCTTC,CASSFSPDRVGYGYTF
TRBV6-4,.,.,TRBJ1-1,TGTGCCAGCAGTGACTCCCTCGGGGGCACTGAAGCTTTCTTT,CASSDSLGGTEAFF
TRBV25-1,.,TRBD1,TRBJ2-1,TGTGCCAGCAGGAAGTCGGGGACAGGGTATAGGAATGAGCAGTTCTTC,CASRKSGTGYRNEQFF
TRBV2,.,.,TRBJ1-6,TGTGCCAGCAGTGGAGAAATCGTTGCGGCACGGAATCCCGATAATTCACCCCTCCACTTT,CASSGEIVAARNPDNSPLHF
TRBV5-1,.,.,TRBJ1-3,TGCGCCAGCTCTGAGGGCTCTGGAAACACCATATATTTT,CASSEGSGNTIYF
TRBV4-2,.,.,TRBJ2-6,TGTGCCAGCAGCCTCCCCGCCCGGGAGTCTGGGGCCAACGTCCTGACTTTC,CASSLPARESGANVLTF
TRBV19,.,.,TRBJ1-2,TGTGCCAGTAGTCCCCCCCCGTGGACTGGGGCTGGCTACACCTTC,CASSPPPWTGAGYTF
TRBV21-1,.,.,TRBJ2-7,TGTGCCAGCAGCAAAGGGGACAGGGGCCCTGTCCGGCTCTACGAGCAGTACTTC,CASSKGDRGPVRLYEQYF
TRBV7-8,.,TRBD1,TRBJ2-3,TGTGCCAGCAGCTTGGGGACAGGGTTCACAGATACGCAGTATTTT,CASSLGTGFTDTQYF
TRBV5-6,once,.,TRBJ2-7,TGTGCCAGCAGCCCTGAGAACAGGGTTTACGAGCAGTACTTC,CASSPENRVYEQYF
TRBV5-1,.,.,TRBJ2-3,TGCGCCAGCAGCTTCGGTAGCGCCGAGGGAGATACGCAGTATTTT,CASSFGSAEGDTQYF
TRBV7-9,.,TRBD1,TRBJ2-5,TGTGCCAGCAGCCCGCGGGACAGGGGAGGGGAGACCCAGTACTTC,CASSPRDRGGETQYF
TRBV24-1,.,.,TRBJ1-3,TGTGCCACCAGTGATGACCATGGAAACACCATATATTTT,CATSDDHGNTIYF
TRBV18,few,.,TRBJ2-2,TGTGCCAGCTCACCCCGGGTAAAAACAGACCAAGCGAACACCGGGGAGCTGTTTTTT,CASSPRVKTDQANTGELFF
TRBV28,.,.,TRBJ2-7,TGTGCCAGCAGTCTACACGGGGGGACAGGCGAGCAGTACTTC,CASSLHGGTGEQYF
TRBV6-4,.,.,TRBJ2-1,TGTGCCAGCAGTGACCGGGGCAATGAGCAGTTCTTC,CASSDRGNEQFF
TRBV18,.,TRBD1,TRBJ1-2,TGTGCCAGCTCACCAACAGGGGGCTCAGAATATGGCTACACCTTC,CASSPTGGSEYGYTF
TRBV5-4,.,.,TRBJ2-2,TGTGCCAGCAGCTTGGTTGAGAACACCGGGGAGCTGTTTTTT,CASSLVENTGELFF
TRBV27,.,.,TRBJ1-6,TGTGCCAGCAGTTTTGGAACAGCTAATTCACCCCTCCACTTT,CASSFGTANSPLHF
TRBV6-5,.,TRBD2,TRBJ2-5,TGTGCCAGCAGTGACTCAGCGGGGAACCAAGAGACCCAGTACTTC,CASSDSAGNQETQYF